Listed here are 24 T cell receptor beta chains from one sample, sequenced in a study of shared clonotypes between healthy human individuals. TCRdb's table, derived via immunoSEQ multiplex PCR, lists solely in-frame clones and lacks some. The table shows around 700,000 clones, with about 92% occurring only once. Only CD45RO-negative cells positively selected for CCR7 counted as naive CD8 cells, so terminally differentiated effector memory CD45RA+ cells were excluded. The sample comprised naive CD8+ T cells sorted from blood. The origin of the receptors is a man younger than 45 in good health.

V is TRBV29-1 and J is TRBJ2-1; maybe TRBD2 (6 bases). The V gene lost 3 bases and the J gene lost 1 base, with 16 bases spanning the gap. CDR3 length: 16 residues. Germline V lookup: CDR1 SQVTM, CDR2 ANQGSEA. The DNA of the CDR3 is TGCAGCGTTGATGAGGCGGGGCGGCCTTCCTACAATGAGCAGTTCTTC. Translation: CSVDEAGRPSYNEQFF.

This clone was seen once. V usage is TRBV28 and J usage is TRBJ2-7; the match to TRBD2 covers 12 bases. From germline, CDR1 is MDHEN and CDR2 SYDVKM. V dropped 5 bases and J dropped 5; count of bases not matched to a gene: 7. CDR3 length equals 15 residues. The CDR3 nucleotides read TGTGCCAGCAGTCACCCTAGCGGGAGGGCCCACGAGCAGTACTTC. Protein: CASSHPSGRAHEQYF.

Concerning this clone: A clone one base away is much larger, so this may be a read error. Other nucleotide sequences from this sample produce the same CDR3. This rearrangement joins TRBV5-1 to TRBJ2-2; D may correspond to TRBD1 or TRBD2 (5 bases each). The germline V gene encodes CDR1 SGHRS and CDR2 YFSETQ. The CDR3 runs 12 residues. CDR3: CASSSGRSELFF. The CDR3, as DNA: TGCGCCAGTAGCTCGGGACGATCGGAGCTGTTTTTT. Supplemented by reference TRBV5-1 and TRBJ2-2, the full variable domain reads KAGVTQTPRYLIKTRGQQVTLSCSPISGHRSVSWYQQTPGQGLQFLFEYFSETQRNKGNFPGRFSGRQFSNSRSEMNVSTLELGDSALYLCASSSGRSELFFGEGSRLTVL.

V gene TRBV14 combines with J gene TRBJ2-2; the D gene is possibly TRBD2 (5 bases). V was clipped by 1 base and J by 2 bases, with 14 bases between them. This CDR3 comprises 17 residues. Germline V lookup: CDR1 SGHDN, CDR2 FVKESK. CDR3 region: CASSQVERAANTGELFF. In nucleotides, the CDR3 is TGTGCCAGCAGCCAAGTCGAGAGGGCAGCCAACACCGGGGAGCTGTTTTTT.

The chain couples TRBV7-8 to TRBJ1-2, with 8 bases fitting TRBD1. CDR3 length: 15 residues. In germline, CDR1 is SGHVS, CDR2 FQNEAQ. The ends lost 2 bases at V and 2 bases at J; junction bases unmatched: 4. DNA of the CDR3: TGTGCCAGCAGCTTAACTCGGACAGGGAACTATGGCTACACCTTC. It encodes CASSLTRTGNYGYTF.

This rearrangement joins TRBV15 to TRBJ2-3; D perhaps matches TRBD2 (6 bases). The CDR3 totals 15 residues. Trimming left V 3 bases short and J 0 bases short, with 10 bases between. Germline CDR1 reads LNHNV; CDR2 reads YYDKDF (reference sequence). CDR3 in amino acids: CATSRASGSTDTQYF. The CDR3 nucleotides read TGTGCCACCAGCAGGGCCAGCGGGAGCACAGATACGCAGTATTTT.

This clone was recorded once. The chain has TRBV10-2 and TRBJ2-2; 11 bases align to TRBD2. CDR1 is WSHSY, CDR2 SAAADI, per germline. V lost 6 bases, J lost 2 bases, and 5 bases stayed unmatched. This CDR3 comprises 16 residues. CDR3 amino acids: CASRFSGRANTGELFF. CDR3 in DNA: TGCGCCAGCAGGTTTAGCGGGAGGGCCAACACCGGGGAGCTGTTTTTT.

The chain recombines TRBV29-1 with TRBJ2-7; maybe TRBD2 (6 bases). This CDR3 spans 12 amino acids. Deletions cut 4 bases from V and 6 bases from J, with 13 bases between. The germline V gene encodes CDR1 SQVTM and CDR2 ANQGSEA. The CDR3 protein is CSVVPGGTEQYF. The CDR3 bases are TGCAGCGTTGTACCGGGCGGGACCGAGCAGTACTTC.

The chain employs TRBV27 and TRBJ2-7; no reliable D call. Trimming stripped 3 bases from V and 2 bases from J, with 14 bases between. The germline V gene has CDR1 MNHEY and CDR2 SMNVEV (reference sequence). The CDR3 covers 15 residues. The CDR3: CASSFGPGPTYEQYF. As DNA, the CDR3 is TGTGCCAGCAGTTTTGGTCCCGGACCTACCTACGAGCAGTACTTC.

The chain recombines TRBV7-2 with TRBJ1-1, with a weak D call TRBD1 (6 bases). The CDR3 length is 15 residues. Germline V gives CDR1 SGHTA, CDR2 FQGNSA. Deletions cut 1 base from V and 0 bases from J, with 9 bases between. Here the CDR3 reads CASSLVGGMNTEAFF. The CDR3, as DNA: TGTGCCAGCAGCTTAGTAGGGGGAATGAACACTGAAGCTTTCTTT.

This rearrangement joins TRBV11-2 to TRBJ2-1; 9 bases fit TRBD2. The length of the CDR3 is 16 residues. The ends lost 0 bases at V and 10 bases at J; junction bases unmatched: 10. Germline lookup yields CDR1 SGHAT and CDR2 FQNNGV. In DNA, the CDR3 is TGTGCCAGCAGCTTAGAATTCGGCGGGAGGGATTCCGAGCAGTTCTTC. This translates into CASSLEFGGRDSEQFF.

V and J are TRBV27 and TRBJ1-1; D gene ambiguous. Germline V gene data show CDR1 as MNHEY and CDR2 as SMNVEV (reference sequence). V was cut by 2 bases and J by 3 bases, with 7 bases left in between. This CDR3 is built from 13 residues. The CDR3 coding sequence is TGTGCCAGCAGTTTAATTTCGGACACTGAAGCTTTCTTT. Amino acids: CASSLISDTEAFF.

V usage is TRBV5-5 and J usage is TRBJ1-1; no definite D call. Trimming took off 0 bases at V and 7 bases at J, with 13 bases between the two ends. CDR1 is SGHKS, CDR2 YYEKEE, per germline (reference sequence). CDR3 length: 14 amino acids. The CDR3 coding sequence is TGTGCCAGCAGCTTGGGTAGGGCCCCCCTTGAAGCTTTCTTT. Its translation is CASSLGRAPLEAFF. Looking up the rest from reference TRBV5-5 and TRBJ1-1 gives the full variable domain: DAGVTQSPTHLIKTRGQQVTLRCSPISGHKSVSWYQQVLGQGPQFIFQYYEKEERGRGNFPDRFSARQFPNYSSELNVNALLLGDSALYLCASSLGRAPLEAFFGQGTRLTVV.

The V and J genes are TRBV28 and TRBJ2-7, with a possible D match to TRBD2 (5 bases). CDR1 and CDR2 from the germline V gene are MDHEN and SYDVKM. Between the trimmed V and J ends, which lost 4 bases and 0 bases, there was a span of 10 bases. The CDR3 contains 14 residues. The CDR3 DNA reads TGTGCCAGCAGTTCCGGACTTAGCTCCTACGAGCAGTACTTC. This translates into CASSSGLSSYEQYF.

The gene calls are TRBV28 and TRBJ2-1; 7 bases match TRBD2. The V gene's germline CDR1 is MDHEN and CDR2 SYDVKM. The CDR3 is made up of 13 amino acids. Trimming cost V 3 bases and J 10 bases; bases outside gene matches: 6. CDR3 in DNA: TGTGCCAGCAGTTTGGACGGGGAGGGGGAGCAGTTCTTC. Translating it yields CASSLDGEGEQFF.

The rearrangement uses TRBV6-4 and TRBJ2-2; D uncertain. Germline CDR1 reads MRHNA; CDR2 reads SNTAGT. This CDR3 spans 14 amino acids. V dropped 4 bases and J dropped 3 bases, with 9 bases sitting between them. In DNA, the CDR3 is TGTGCCAGCAGTGTCAACTCACACACCGGGGAGCTGTTTTTT. It encodes CASSVNSHTGELFF.

Note on this clone: Other nucleotide sequences from this sample produce the same CDR3. The chain recombines TRBV27 with TRBJ2-3; D possibly corresponds to TRBD2 (6 bases). Germline values: CDR1 MNHEY, CDR2 SMNVEV (reference sequence). This CDR3 contains 15 residues. V was shortened by 2 bases and J by 0 bases, with 9 bases between the two germline ends. DNA for the CDR3: TGTGCCAGCAGTTTACGGGCGGGAAGCACAGATACGCAGTATTTT. It yields the protein CASSLRAGSTDTQYF.

The chain uses TRBV27 and TRBJ1-5; D remains unclear. The CDR3 loop spans 13 amino acids. Germline-derived CDR1 and CDR2 are MNHEY and SMNVEV (reference sequence). The V gene lost 0 bases and the J gene lost 9 bases, with 9 bases spanning the gap. The CDR3 region has the DNA TGTGCCAGCAGTTTATCCCAGAACCGGCCCCAGCATTTT. Its protein product is CASSLSQNRPQHF.

The rearrangement uses TRBV7-9 and TRBJ2-1; maybe TRBD2 (5 bases). Germline CDR1 and CDR2: SEHNR and FQNEAQ (reference sequence). CDR3 size: 11 residues. The ends were cut back, 4 bases at V and 7 bases at J, with 5 bases in the middle. The CDR3 loop is CASSWRNEQFF. The DNA for the CDR3 is TGTGCCAGCAGCTGGAGGAATGAGCAGTTCTTC. The full variable domain, its missing parts supplied by reference TRBV7-9 and TRBJ2-1, is DTGVSQNPRHKITKRGQNVTFRCDPISEHNRLYWYRQTLGQGPEFLTYFQNEAQLEKSRLLSDRFSAERPKGSFSTLEIQRTEQGDSAMYLCASSWRNEQFFGPGTRLTVL.

The V gene is TRBV19, the J gene TRBJ2-1; 9 positions match TRBD2. The CDR3 length is 14 residues. Per germline, CDR1 LNHDA and CDR2 SQIVND (reference sequence). V lost 3 bases and J lost 4; bases outside the gene matches: 1. The CDR3 loop reads CASSMAGGYNEQFF. The DNA of the CDR3 is TGTGCCAGTAGTATGGCGGGGGGGTACAATGAGCAGTTCTTC.

V gene TRBV5-6 combines with J gene TRBJ1-1, with D unclear. Germline-derived CDR1 and CDR2 are SGHDT and YYEEEE. The CDR3 contains 15 residues. V lost 2 bases, J lost 3 bases, and 14 bases lay in between. The CDR3 region has the DNA TGTGCCAGCAGCTTCGCAACGAGGGCGTACACTGAAGCTTTCTTT. Amino acids: CASSFATRAYTEAFF.

The chain employs TRBV15 and TRBJ1-2, with a tentative D call TRBD1 (6 bases). In germline, CDR1 is LNHNV, CDR2 YYDKDF (reference sequence). Trimming removed 0 bases from V and 0 bases from J, with 11 bases in between. There are 16 residues in the CDR3. The CDR3 here is CATSRDPDSSNYGYTF. Written as DNA, the CDR3 is TGTGCCACCAGCAGAGATCCGGACAGCTCTAACTATGGCTACACCTTC. Using reference TRBV15 and TRBJ1-2 for the parts outside the CDR3, the full variable domain is DAMVIQNPRYQVTQFGKPVTLSCSQTLNHNVMYWYQQKSSQAPKLLFHYYDKDFNNEADTPDNFQSRRPNTSFCFLDIRSPGLGDTAMYLCATSRDPDSSNYGYTFGSGTRLTVV.

The V call is TRBV9, the J call TRBJ2-7, with D perhaps matching TRBD2 (5 bases). V was trimmed by 4 bases and J by 0 bases, leaving 11 bases between them. This CDR3 region has 14 residues. CDR1 and CDR2 from the germline V gene are SGDLS and YYNGEE. The CDR3 DNA reads as TGTGCCAGCAGCCCTCGGACTCGCTCCTACGAGCAGTACTTC. Translated, it gives CASSPRTRSYEQYF. Full variable domain (rest looked up from reference TRBV9 and TRBJ2-7): DSGVTQTPKHLITATGQRVTLRCSPRSGDLSVYWYQQSLDQGLQFLIQYYNGEERAKGNILERFSAQQFPDLHSELNLSSLELGDSALYFCASSPRTRSYEQYFGPGTRLTVT.

The rearrangement joins TRBV19 to TRBJ2-7; D tentatively reads TRBD1 or TRBD2 (6 bases each). This CDR3 has 14 residues. Trimming stripped 3 bases from V and 3 bases from J, with 12 bases between. Germline V gives CDR1 LNHDA, CDR2 SQIVND (reference sequence). The CDR3 DNA sequence: TGTGCCAGTAGTATCATCGGGGGCCTCTACGAGCAGTACTTC. The encoded protein is CASSIIGGLYEQYF.